This record concerns one T cell receptor beta chain sequence. The entry originates in a study of blood T cell repertoires in COVID-19. Trimming cost V 5 bases and J 4 bases; bases outside gene matches: 11. CDR3 size: 16 residues. The germline V gene encodes CDR1 SEHNR and CDR2 FQNEAQ (reference sequence). This table comes from immunoSEQ multiplex PCR, and its TCRdb copy is limited to in-frame clones, with some not included. The table records around 300,000 clones, about nine tenths of them present only once. The V and J genes are TRBV7-9 and TRBJ1-1, with 9 bases matching TRBD1. This receptor was taken from a woman aged 25 to 39 with active or convalescent COVID-19. The sample taken for sequencing was peripheral blood. CDR3 region: CASSPGQGIPITEAFF. Here the CDR3 DNA reads TGTGCCAGCAGCCCCGGACAGGGGATCCCCATCACTGAAGCTTTCTTT.